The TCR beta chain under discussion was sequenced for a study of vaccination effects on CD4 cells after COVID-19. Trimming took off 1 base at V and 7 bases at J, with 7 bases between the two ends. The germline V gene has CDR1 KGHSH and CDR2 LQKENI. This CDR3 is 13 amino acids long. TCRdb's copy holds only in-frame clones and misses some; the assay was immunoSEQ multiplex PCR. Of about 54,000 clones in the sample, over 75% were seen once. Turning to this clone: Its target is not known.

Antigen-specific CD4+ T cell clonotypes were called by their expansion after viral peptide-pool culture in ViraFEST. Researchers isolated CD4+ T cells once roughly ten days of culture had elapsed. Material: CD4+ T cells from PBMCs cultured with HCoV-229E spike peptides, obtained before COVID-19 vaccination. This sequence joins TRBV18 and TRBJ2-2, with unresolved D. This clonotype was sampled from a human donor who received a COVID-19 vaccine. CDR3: CASSPQGNGELFF. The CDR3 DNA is TGTGCCAGCTCACCACAGGGCAACGGGGAGCTGTTTTTT. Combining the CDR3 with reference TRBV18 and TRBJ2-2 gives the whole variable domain NAGVMQNPRHLVRRRGQEARLRCSPMKGHSHVYWYRQLPEEGLKFMVYLQKENIIDESGMPKERFSAEFPKEGPSILRIQQVVRGDSAAYFCASSPQGNGELFFGEGSRLTVL.